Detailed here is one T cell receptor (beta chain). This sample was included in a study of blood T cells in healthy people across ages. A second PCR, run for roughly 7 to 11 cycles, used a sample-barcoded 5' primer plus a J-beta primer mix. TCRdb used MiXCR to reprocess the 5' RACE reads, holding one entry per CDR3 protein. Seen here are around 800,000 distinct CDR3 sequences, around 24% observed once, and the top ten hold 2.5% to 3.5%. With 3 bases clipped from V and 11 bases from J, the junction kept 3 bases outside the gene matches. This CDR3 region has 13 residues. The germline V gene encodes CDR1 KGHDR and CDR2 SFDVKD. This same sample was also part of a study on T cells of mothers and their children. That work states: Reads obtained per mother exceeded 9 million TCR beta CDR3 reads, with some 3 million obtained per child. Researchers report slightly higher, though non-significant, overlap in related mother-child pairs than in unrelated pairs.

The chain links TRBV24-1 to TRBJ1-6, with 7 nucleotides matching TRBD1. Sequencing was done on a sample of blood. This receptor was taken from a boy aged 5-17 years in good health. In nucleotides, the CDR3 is TGTGCCACCAGTGATGGGGACAGACCACCCCTCCACTTT. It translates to CATSDGDRPPLHF.